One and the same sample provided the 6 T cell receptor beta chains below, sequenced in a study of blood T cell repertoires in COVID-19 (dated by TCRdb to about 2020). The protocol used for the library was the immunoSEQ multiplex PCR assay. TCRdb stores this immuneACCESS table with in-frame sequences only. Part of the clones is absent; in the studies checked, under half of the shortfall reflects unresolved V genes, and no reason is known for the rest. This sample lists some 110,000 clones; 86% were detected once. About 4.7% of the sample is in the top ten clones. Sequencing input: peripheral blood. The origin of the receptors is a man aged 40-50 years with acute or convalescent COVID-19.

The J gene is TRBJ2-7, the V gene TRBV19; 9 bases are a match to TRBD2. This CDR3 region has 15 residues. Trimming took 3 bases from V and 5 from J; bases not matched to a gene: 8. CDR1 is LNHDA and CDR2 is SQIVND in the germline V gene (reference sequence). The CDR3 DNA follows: TGTGCCAGTAGTATCCTAGCGGGAACCTCTCACGAGCAGTACTTC. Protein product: CASSILAGTSHEQYF.

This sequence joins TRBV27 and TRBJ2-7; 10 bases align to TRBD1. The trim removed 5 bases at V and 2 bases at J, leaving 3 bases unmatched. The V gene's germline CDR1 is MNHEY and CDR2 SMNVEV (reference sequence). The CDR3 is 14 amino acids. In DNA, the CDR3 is TGTGCCAGCAGTCAAGGACAGGGGGCCTACGAGCAGTACTTC. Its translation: CASSQGQGAYEQYF.

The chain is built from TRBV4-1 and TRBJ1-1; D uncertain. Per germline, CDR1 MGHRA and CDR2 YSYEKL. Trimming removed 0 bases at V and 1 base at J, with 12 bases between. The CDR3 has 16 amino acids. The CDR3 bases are TGCGCCAGCAGCCAAGATCCTGCAGGAAGGAACACTGAAGCTTTCTTT. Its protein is CASSQDPAGRNTEAFF.

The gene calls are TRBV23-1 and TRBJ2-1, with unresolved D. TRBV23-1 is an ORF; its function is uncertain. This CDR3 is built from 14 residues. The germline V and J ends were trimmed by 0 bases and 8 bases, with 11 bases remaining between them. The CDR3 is CASSQSNGSDEQFF. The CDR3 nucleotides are TGCGCCAGCAGTCAATCTAACGGGTCCGATGAGCAGTTCTTC.

CDR3 coding DNA: TGCAGTGCTAGTTTGGAGAGCACAGATACGCAGTATTTT. Amino acids: CSASLESTDTQYF. This chain uses TRBV20-1 with TRBJ2-3; D is ambiguous. The germline V gene has CDR1 DFQATT and CDR2 SNEGSKA (reference sequence). The CDR3 is made up of 13 amino acids. V was cut by 3 bases and J by 0 bases, with 7 bases left in between.

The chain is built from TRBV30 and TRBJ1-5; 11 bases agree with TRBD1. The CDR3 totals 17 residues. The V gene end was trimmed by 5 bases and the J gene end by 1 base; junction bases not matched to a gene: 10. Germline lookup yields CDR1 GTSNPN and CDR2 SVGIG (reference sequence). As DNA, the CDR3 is TGTGCCTGGTCCCGGGACAGGGGGTTTATGAGCAATCAGCCCCAGCATTTT. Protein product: CAWSRDRGFMSNQPQHF.